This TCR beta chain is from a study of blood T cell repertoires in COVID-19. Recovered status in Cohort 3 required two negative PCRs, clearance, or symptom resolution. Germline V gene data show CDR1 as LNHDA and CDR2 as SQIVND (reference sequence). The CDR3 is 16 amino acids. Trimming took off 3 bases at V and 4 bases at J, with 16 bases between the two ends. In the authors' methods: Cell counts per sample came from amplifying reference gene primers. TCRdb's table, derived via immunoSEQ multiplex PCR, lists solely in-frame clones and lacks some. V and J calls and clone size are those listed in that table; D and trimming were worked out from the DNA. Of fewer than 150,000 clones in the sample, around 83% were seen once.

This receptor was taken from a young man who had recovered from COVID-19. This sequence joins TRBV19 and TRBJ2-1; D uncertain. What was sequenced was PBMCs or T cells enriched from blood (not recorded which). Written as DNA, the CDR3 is TGTGCCAGTAGTATCTCACCCACGACATTGTACAATGAGCAGTTCTTC. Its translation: CASSISPTTLYNEQFF. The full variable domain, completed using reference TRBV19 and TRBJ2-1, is DGGITQSPKYLFRKEGQNVTLSCEQNLNHDAMYWYRQDPGQGLRLIYYSQIVNDFQKGDIAEGYSVSREKKESFPLTVTSAQKNPTAFYLCASSISPTTLYNEQFFGPGTRLTVL.